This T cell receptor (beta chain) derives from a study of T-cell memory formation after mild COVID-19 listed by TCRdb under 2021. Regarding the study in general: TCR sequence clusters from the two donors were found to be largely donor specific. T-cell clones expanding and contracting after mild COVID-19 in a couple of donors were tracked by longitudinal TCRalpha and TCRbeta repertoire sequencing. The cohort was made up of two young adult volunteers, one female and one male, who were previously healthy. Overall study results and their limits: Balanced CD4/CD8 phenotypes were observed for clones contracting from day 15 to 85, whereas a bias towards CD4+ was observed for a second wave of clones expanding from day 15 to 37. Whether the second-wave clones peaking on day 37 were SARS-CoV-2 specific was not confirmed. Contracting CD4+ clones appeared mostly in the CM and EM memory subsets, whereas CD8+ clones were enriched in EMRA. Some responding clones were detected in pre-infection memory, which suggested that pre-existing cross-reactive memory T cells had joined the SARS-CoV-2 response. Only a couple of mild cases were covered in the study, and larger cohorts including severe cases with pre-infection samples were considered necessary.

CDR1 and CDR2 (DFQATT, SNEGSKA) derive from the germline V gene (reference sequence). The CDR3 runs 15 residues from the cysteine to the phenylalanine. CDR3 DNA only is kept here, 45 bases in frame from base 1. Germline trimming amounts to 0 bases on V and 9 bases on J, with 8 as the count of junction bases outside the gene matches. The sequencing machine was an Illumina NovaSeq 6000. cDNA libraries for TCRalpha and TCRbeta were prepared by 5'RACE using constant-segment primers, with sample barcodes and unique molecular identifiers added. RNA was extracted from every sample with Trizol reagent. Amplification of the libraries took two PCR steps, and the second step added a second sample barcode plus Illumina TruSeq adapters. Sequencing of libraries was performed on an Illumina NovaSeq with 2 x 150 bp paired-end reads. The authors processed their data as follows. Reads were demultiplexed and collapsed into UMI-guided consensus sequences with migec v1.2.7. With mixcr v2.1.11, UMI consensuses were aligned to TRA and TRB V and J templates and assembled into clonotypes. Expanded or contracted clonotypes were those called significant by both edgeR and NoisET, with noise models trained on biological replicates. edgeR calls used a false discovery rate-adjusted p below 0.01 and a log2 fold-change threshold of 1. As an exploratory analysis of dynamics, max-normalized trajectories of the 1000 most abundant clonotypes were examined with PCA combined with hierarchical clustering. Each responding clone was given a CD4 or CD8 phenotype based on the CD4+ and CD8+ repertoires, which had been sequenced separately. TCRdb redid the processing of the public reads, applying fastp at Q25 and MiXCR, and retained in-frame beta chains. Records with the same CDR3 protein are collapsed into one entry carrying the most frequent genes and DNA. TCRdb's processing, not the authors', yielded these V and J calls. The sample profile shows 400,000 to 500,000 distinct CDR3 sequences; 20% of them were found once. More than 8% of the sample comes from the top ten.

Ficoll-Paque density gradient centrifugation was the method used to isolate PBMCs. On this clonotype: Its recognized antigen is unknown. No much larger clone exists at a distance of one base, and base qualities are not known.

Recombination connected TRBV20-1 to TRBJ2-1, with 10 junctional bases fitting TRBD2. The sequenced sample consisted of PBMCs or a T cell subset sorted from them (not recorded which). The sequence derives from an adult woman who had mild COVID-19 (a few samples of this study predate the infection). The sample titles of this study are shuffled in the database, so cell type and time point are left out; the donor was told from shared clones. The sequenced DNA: TGCAGTGCTAGAGATCAGGCTAGCGGGGGTGGTGAGCAGTTCTTC. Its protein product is CSARDQASGGGEQFF.